This T cell receptor beta chain appears in the sequencing data of a study of radiotherapy plus CTLA-4 blockade in lung cancer. Focal radiation with ipilimumab CTLA-4 blockade was given to patients with chemo-refractory metastatic non-small-cell lung cancer. The protocol was immunoSEQ multiplex PCR, while the TCRdb copy is restricted to in-frame clones and leaves out a portion. The sample includes just under 60,000 clones, less than 75% of them seen just once. Germline V gene lookup returns CDR1 SGHDN and CDR2 FVKESK. This CDR3 contains 13 residues. V lost 4 bases and J lost 2, with 8 bases in between.

This TCR derives from a human donor with non-small cell lung cancer whose response to radiotherapy plus ipilimumab could not be evaluated. The sequencing here drew on peripheral blood, taken from a patient treated with radiotherapy plus ipilimumab. This sequence joins TRBV14 and TRBJ1-2; no reliable D call. The CDR3: CASSRTLNYGYTF. The CDR3 bases are TGTGCCAGCAGCCGAACTCTCAACTATGGCTACACCTTC.